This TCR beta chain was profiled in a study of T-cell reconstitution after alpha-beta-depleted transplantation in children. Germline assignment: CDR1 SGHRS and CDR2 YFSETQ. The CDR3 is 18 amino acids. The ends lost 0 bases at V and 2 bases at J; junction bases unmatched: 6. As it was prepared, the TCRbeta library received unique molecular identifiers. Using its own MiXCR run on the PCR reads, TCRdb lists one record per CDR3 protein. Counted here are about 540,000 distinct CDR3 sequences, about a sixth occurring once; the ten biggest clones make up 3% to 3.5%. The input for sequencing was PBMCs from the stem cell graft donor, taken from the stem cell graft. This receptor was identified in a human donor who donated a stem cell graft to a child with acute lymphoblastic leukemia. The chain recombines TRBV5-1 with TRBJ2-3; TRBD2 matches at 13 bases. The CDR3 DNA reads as TGCGCCAGCAGCTTGGCACTAGCGGGAGGGCATTCCACAGATACGCAGTATTTT. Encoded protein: CASSLALAGGHSTDTQYF.